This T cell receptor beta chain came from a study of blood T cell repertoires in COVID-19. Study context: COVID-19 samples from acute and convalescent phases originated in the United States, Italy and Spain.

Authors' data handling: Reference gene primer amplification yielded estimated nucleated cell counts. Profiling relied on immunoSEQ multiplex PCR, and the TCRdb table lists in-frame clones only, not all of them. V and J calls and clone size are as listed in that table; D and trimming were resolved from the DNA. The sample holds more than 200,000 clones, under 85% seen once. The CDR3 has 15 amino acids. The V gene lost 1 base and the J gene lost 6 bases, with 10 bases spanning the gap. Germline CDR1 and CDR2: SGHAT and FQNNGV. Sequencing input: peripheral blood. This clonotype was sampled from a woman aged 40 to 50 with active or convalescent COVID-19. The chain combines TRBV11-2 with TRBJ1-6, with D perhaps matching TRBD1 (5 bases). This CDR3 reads CASSLAPGVNSPLHF. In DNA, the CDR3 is TGTGCCAGCAGCTTAGCACCGGGGGTTAATTCACCCCTCCACTTT.